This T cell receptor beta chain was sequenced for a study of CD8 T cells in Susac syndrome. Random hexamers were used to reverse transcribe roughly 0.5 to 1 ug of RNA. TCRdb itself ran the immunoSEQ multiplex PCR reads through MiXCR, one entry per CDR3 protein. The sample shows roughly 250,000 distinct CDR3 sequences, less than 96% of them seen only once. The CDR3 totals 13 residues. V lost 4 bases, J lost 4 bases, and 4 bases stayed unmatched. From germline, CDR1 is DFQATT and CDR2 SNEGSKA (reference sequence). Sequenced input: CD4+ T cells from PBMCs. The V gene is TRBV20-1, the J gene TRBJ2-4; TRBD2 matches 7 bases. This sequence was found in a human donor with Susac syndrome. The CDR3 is CSAMGGGKNIQYF. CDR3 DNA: TGCAGTGCTATGGGCGGGGGAAAAAACATTCAGTACTTC.